This passage covers 29 T cell receptor beta chains from one sample sequenced in a study of blood T cell repertoires in COVID-19. Assay: immunoSEQ multiplex PCR; the TCRdb copy retains only in-frame clones and omits some. This sample has 490,000 or so clones, with over 75% found just once. Sequences were obtained from PBMCs or T cells enriched from blood (not recorded which). These receptors originate from a woman aged 35 to 49 who had recovered from COVID-19.

The chain combines TRBV30 with TRBJ2-3, with 10 nucleotides matching TRBD2. CDR1 GTSNPN and CDR2 SVGIG come from the germline V gene (reference sequence). The CDR3 spans 19 residues. The J segment lost 0 bases and the V segment lost 3 bases, leaving 15 bases of the junction unmatched. In DNA form, the CDR3 reads TGTGCCTGGAGGGGGCGACCGGGACTAGCGTACCCTAGCACAGATACGCAGTATTTT. It translates to CAWRGRPGLAYPSTDTQYF.

The chain is built from TRBV29-1 and TRBJ2-3; D is perhaps TRBD1 (6 bases). CDR1 is SQVTM, CDR2 ANQGSEA, per germline. This CDR3 has 14 amino acids. The V end was cut by 4 bases, the J end by 0 bases, with 11 bases between. This CDR3 reads CSVGGPSSTDTQYF. CDR3 sequence (DNA): TGCAGCGTTGGGGGGCCCTCTAGCACAGATACGCAGTATTTT.

The chain carries TRBV6-5 and TRBJ1-1, with D possibly being TRBD1 (5 bases). The V gene lost 0 bases and the J gene lost 4 bases, with 12 bases spanning the gap. The V gene's germline CDR1 is MNHEY and CDR2 SVGAGI. CDR3 length: 15 amino acids. The CDR3 spells CASSYSIQGSTEAFF. The CDR3 bases are TGTGCCAGCAGTTACTCGATCCAGGGTAGCACTGAAGCTTTCTTT.

This clone has just a few counts. The chain employs TRBV29-1 and TRBJ1-3; possible D gene TRBD1, 6 bases. The CDR3 covers 13 residues. The germline CDR1 and CDR2 sequences are SQVTM and ANQGSEA. V lost 8 bases to trimming and J lost 2 bases, with 13 bases between them. CDR3: CSFSRGTGNTIYF. The CDR3 DNA reads TGCAGCTTTTCCAGGGGAACTGGAAACACCATATATTTT. Full variable domain (rest looked up from reference TRBV29-1 and TRBJ1-3): SAVISQKPSRDICQRGTSLTIQCQVDSQVTMMFWYRQQPGQSLTLIATANQGSEATYESGFVIDKFPISRPNLTFSTLTVSNMSPEDSSIYLCSFSRGTGNTIYFGEGSWLTVV.

The chain uses TRBV5-1 and TRBJ2-7; D remains unclear. Trimming shortened V by 1 base and J by 0 bases, and 8 bases separated the two germline ends. CDR1 is SGHRS, CDR2 YFSETQ, per germline. The length of the CDR3 is 14 residues. The CDR3 loop is CASSLRHRSYEQYF. As DNA, the CDR3 is TGCGCCAGCAGCTTGCGACACCGCTCCTACGAGCAGTACTTC.

This chain joins TRBV5-1 and TRBJ2-7, with 9 bases matching TRBD2. In germline, CDR1 is SGHRS, CDR2 YFSETQ. J gave up 2 bases and V 2 bases, and 5 bases lay outside the gene matches. This CDR3 region has 15 residues. CDR3 residues: CASSFSTSGTYEQYF. Written as DNA, the CDR3 is TGCGCCAGCAGCTTTTCGACTAGCGGCACCTACGAGCAGTACTTC.

This clone occurred once. The rearrangement uses TRBV11-3 and TRBJ2-1; 8 bases map to TRBD1. The CDR3 runs to 15 residues. V lost 3 bases to trimming and J lost 9 bases; unmatched junction nucleotides: 10. Germline-derived CDR1 and CDR2 are SGHNT and YENEEA. CDR3 residues: CASSFPGTGYLEQFF. The DNA for the CDR3 is TGTGCCAGCAGCTTTCCCGGGACAGGTTATCTTGAGCAGTTCTTC.

The chain uses TRBV5-1 and TRBJ2-3, with TRBD1 matching over 10 bases. Losses at the gene ends were 5 bases for V and 3 bases for J; bases not matched to a gene: 6. CDR1 and CDR2 (germline): SGHRS, YFSETQ. This CDR3 comprises 15 residues. Here the CDR3 DNA reads TGCGCCAGCAGGTCGGGACAGGGGAGGACAGATACGCAGTATTTT. Translating gives CASRSGQGRTDTQYF.

This sequence joins TRBV6-7 and TRBJ1-1, with a weak D call TRBD1 (5 bases). TRBV6-7 is given ORF status, its function remaining uncertain. The V end was cut by 8 bases, the J end by 2 bases, with 15 bases between. The CDR3 is 14 amino acids. The CDR3 DNA is TGTGCCAGCGAACCCCGGACACCCAACACTGAAGCTTTCTTT. This sequence encodes CASEPRTPNTEAFF.

The V call is TRBV19, the J call TRBJ1-3; D perhaps matches TRBD1 (6 bases). Trimming removed 2 bases from V and 4 bases from J, with 9 bases in between. This CDR3 region has 14 residues. In germline, CDR1 is LNHDA, CDR2 SQIVND (reference sequence). CDR3 amino acids: CASSIIGQGNTIYF. The CDR3 DNA reads TGTGCCAGTAGTATAATAGGACAGGGAAACACCATATATTTT.

The chain employs TRBV5-1 and TRBJ2-3, with TRBD1 identical over 10 bases. V trimming: 2 bases; J trimming: 4 bases; junction bases outside the gene matches: 10. The CDR3 runs to 17 residues. Germline CDR1 SGHRS, CDR2 YFSETQ. The CDR3 is CASSFGPTGGFSDTQYF. CDR3 DNA sequence: TGCGCCAGCAGCTTCGGTCCGACAGGGGGCTTTTCAGATACGCAGTATTTT.

The DNA for the CDR3 is TGCGCCAGCAGCTGGGCCTGGGGGGCGGGAGAGACCTACAATGAGCAGTTCTTC. Encoded protein: CASSWAWGAGETYNEQFF. This chain links TRBV4-3 with TRBJ2-1; TRBD2 might be the D (7 bases). The ends were cut back, 5 bases at V and 2 bases at J, with 22 bases in the middle. The CDR3 totals 18 residues. The V gene's germline CDR1 is LGHNA and CDR2 YSLEER.

The chain employs TRBV19 and TRBJ2-1, with D maybe TRBD2 (5 bases). The CDR3 has 15 amino acids. The germline gives CDR1 LNHDA, CDR2 SQIVND (reference sequence). V shed 4 bases and J shed 5 bases, with 15 bases lying between them. Here the CDR3 reads CASSNPSGSNNEQFF. The CDR3 DNA sequence: TGTGCCAGTAGTAATCCCAGCGGCTCAAACAATGAGCAGTTCTTC.

In its sample, this clone was seen once. The rearrangement joins TRBV7-2 to TRBJ1-6; no reliable D call. The germline V and J ends were trimmed by 2 bases and 8 bases, with 7 bases remaining between them. The CDR3 runs 13 residues. Looked up from germline, CDR1 is SGHTA and CDR2 is FQGNSA. CDR3 residues: CASSLRRDSPLHF. The CDR3 bases are TGTGCCAGCAGCTTAAGAAGAGATTCACCCCTCCACTTT.

The genes are TRBV19 and TRBJ1-2; a weak D match, TRBD1 (6 bases). Trimming took 9 bases from V and 8 from J, leaving 16 bases between them. Germline CDR1 and CDR2: LNHDA and SQIVND (reference sequence). CDR3 size: 12 residues. The CDR3 bases are TGTGCCAGCTCGGACAGCCGCAGAGGCTACACCTTC. Amino acids: CASSDSRRGYTF.

The rearrangement links TRBV27 to TRBJ2-4, with 8 bases aligning to TRBD1. CDR3 length equals 16 residues. Germline V gene data show CDR1 as MNHEY and CDR2 as SMNVEV (reference sequence). The V segment lost 3 bases and the J segment 4 bases; nucleotides outside the gene matches: 8. CDR3 residues: CASSFDTGTGKNIQYF. CDR3 bases: TGTGCCAGCAGTTTCGATACCGGGACAGGTAAAAACATTCAGTACTTC.

This chain uses TRBV25-1 with TRBJ1-6; D unclear. CDR1 and CDR2 (germline): MGHDK, SYGVNS. The CDR3 contains 14 residues. Trimming pared 7 bases from V and 3 bases from J, leaving 10 bases between. The CDR3 DNA reads as TGTGCCAGCACCCCCCGGGACTATAATTCACCCCTCCACTTT. Amino acids: CASTPRDYNSPLHF. Full variable domain (missing parts from reference TRBV25-1 and TRBJ1-6): EADIYQTPRYLVIGTGKKITLECSQTMGHDKMYWYQQDPGMELHLIHYSYGVNSTEKGDLSSESTVSRIRTEHFPLTLESARPSHTSQYLCASTPRDYNSPLHFGNGTRLTVT.

This rearrangement joins TRBV6-5 to TRBJ2-1; 7 bases are a match to TRBD1. Germline V lookup: CDR1 MNHEY, CDR2 SVGAGI. The CDR3 sequence is 13 residues long. The V and J ends lost 2 bases and 12 bases, in that order; junction bases with no gene match: 7. The CDR3 region has the DNA TGTGCCAGCAGTTACGCTTCAGGGGGTGGGCAGTTCTTC. Translated, it gives CASSYASGGGQFF.

J is TRBJ2-3 and V is TRBV3-1 (or the pseudogene TRBV3-2), with D perhaps matching TRBD1 (6 bases). Trimming took 4 bases from V and 0 from J, leaving 17 bases between them. In germline, CDR1 is LGHDT, CDR2 YNNKEL (reference sequence). The CDR3 is 17 residues long. CDR3 nucleotides: TGTGCCAGCAGCCTTTCAAAGGGGGTACTTAGCACAGATACGCAGTATTTT. It codes for CASSLSKGVLSTDTQYF.

The chain couples TRBV4-1 to TRBJ1-2, with D uncertain. CDR3 length equals 18 residues. Per the germline V gene, CDR1 is MGHRA and CDR2 is YSYEKL. V was trimmed by 0 bases and J by 1 base, leaving 18 bases between them. The CDR3 sequence: CASSQDHAGSRYNYGYTF. CDR3 bases: TGCGCCAGCAGCCAAGACCACGCCGGGTCCCGGTATAACTATGGCTACACCTTC.

The chain combines TRBV10-2 with TRBJ2-1; the match to TRBD1 covers 8 bases. V lost 5 bases to trimming and J lost 4 bases; unmatched junction nucleotides: 7. CDR1 is WSHSY and CDR2 is SAAADI in the germline V gene. CDR3 size: 15 residues. CDR3 sequence reads: CASSFQGAGYNEQFF. The CDR3 DNA reads as TGCGCCAGCAGTTTTCAGGGGGCGGGTTACAATGAGCAGTTCTTC.

This chain links TRBV5-1 with TRBJ1-1, with D possibly matching TRBD1 (5 bases). This CDR3 is 15 amino acids long. CDR1 and CDR2 from the germline V gene are SGHRS and YFSETQ. V lost 2 bases and J 5 bases, leaving 16 bases between the germline ends. The CDR3 protein is CASSLGDGGRTEAFF. The CDR3 region has the DNA TGCGCCAGCAGCTTAGGAGACGGGGGGAGGACTGAAGCTTTCTTT.

This clone was seen a few times. This CDR3 is also generated by other DNA sequences in the sample. The CDR3 is CASSQVSTGELFF. CDR3 DNA sequence: TGTGCCAGCAGCCAAGTCAGCACCGGGGAGCTGTTTTTT. V is TRBV3-1 (or the pseudogene TRBV3-2) and J is TRBJ2-2, with D uncertain. This CDR3 spans 13 amino acids. V lost 1 base, J lost 4 bases, and 4 bases lay in between. Per the germline V gene, CDR1 is LGHDT and CDR2 is YNNKEL (reference sequence).

The chain joins TRBV4-3 to TRBJ1-2; the match to TRBD1 covers 8 bases. Per germline, CDR1 LGHNA and CDR2 YSLEER. The CDR3 extends over 16 amino acids. V gave up 0 bases and J gave up 2 bases; unmatched junction bases: 5. CDR3 sequence reads: CASSQDPRGPNYGYTF. Here the CDR3 DNA reads TGCGCCAGCAGCCAAGACCCCAGGGGGCCGAACTATGGCTACACCTTC.

The CDR3: CASRADQGGYEQYF. As DNA, the CDR3 is TGTGCCAGCAGAGCCGATCAGGGCGGCTACGAGCAGTACTTC. This chain links TRBV2 with TRBJ2-7; D is possibly TRBD1 (5 bases). V was shortened by 6 bases and J by 3 bases, with 15 bases between the two germline ends. The CDR3 is 14 amino acids. CDR1 SNHLY and CDR2 FYNNEI come from the germline V gene. Together with reference TRBV2 and TRBJ2-7, the CDR3 gives the full variable domain: EPEVTQTPSHQVTQMGQEVILRCVPISNHLYFYWYRQILGQKVEFLVSFYNNEISEKSEIFDDQFSVERPDGSNFTLKIRSTKLEDSAMYFCASRADQGGYEQYFGPGTRLTVT.

This rearrangement joins TRBV6-5 to TRBJ2-5, with 7 bases matching TRBD2. This CDR3 comprises 13 residues. CDR1 MNHEY and CDR2 SVGAGI come from the germline V gene. V shed 6 bases, J shed 2 bases, and the junction held 3 bases outside the gene matches. CDR3 loop: CASRVGGQETQYF. The DNA for the CDR3 is TGTGCCAGCAGAGTGGGAGGGCAAGAGACCCAGTACTTC.

The genes are TRBV5-1 and TRBJ1-1, with D tentatively TRBD1 (5 bases). The CDR3 sequence is 13 residues long. Trimming stripped 2 bases from V and 11 bases from J, with 16 bases between. Germline lookup yields CDR1 SGHRS and CDR2 YFSETQ. The CDR3 loop is CASSLGTHSRAFF. The CDR3 DNA reads as TGCGCCAGCAGCTTAGGGACTCACTCGAGGGCTTTCTTT.

The V call is TRBV19, the J call TRBJ1-5; no firm D call. V lost 3 bases and J 5 bases, leaving 8 bases between the germline ends. The germline V gene encodes CDR1 LNHDA and CDR2 SQIVND (reference sequence). The CDR3 loop spans 13 amino acids. This CDR3 is CASSILRDQPQHF. The CDR3 bases are TGTGCCAGTAGTATCCTGAGAGATCAGCCCCAGCATTTT. Full variable domain (remainder filled in from reference TRBV19 and TRBJ1-5): DGGITQSPKYLFRKEGQNVTLSCEQNLNHDAMYWYRQDPGQGLRLIYYSQIVNDFQKGDIAEGYSVSREKKESFPLTVTSAQKNPTAFYLCASSILRDQPQHFGDGTRLSIL.

V gene TRBV7-9 combines with J gene TRBJ2-1; 7 bases map to TRBD1. Germline CDR1 and CDR2: SEHNR and FQNEAQ (reference sequence). V was pared by 2 bases and J by 8 bases, with 6 bases of the junction left unmatched. This CDR3 is 14 amino acids long. The CDR3: CASSLSQGVDEQFF. DNA of the CDR3: TGTGCCAGCAGCTTAAGCCAGGGGGTCGATGAGCAGTTCTTC.